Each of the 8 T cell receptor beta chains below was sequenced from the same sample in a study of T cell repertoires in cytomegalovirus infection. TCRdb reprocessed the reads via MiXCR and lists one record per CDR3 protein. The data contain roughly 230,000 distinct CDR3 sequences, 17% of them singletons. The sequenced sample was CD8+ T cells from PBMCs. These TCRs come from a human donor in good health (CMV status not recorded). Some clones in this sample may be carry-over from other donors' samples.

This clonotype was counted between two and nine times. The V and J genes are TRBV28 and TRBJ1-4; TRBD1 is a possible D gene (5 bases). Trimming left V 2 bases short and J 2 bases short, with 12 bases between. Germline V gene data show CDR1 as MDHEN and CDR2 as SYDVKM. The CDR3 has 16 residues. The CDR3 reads CASSLTSGTTNEKLFF. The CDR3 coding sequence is TGTGCCAGCAGTTTAACCTCCGGGACGACTAATGAAAAACTGTTTTTT.

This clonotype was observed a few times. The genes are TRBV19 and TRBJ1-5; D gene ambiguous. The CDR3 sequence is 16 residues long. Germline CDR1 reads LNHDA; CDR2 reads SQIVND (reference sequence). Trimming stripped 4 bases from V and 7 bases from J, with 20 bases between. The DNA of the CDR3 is TGTGCCAGTAGTACCGGGTGGGAGGATTTCAGACAGCCCCAGCATTTT. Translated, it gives CASSTGWEDFRQPQHF.

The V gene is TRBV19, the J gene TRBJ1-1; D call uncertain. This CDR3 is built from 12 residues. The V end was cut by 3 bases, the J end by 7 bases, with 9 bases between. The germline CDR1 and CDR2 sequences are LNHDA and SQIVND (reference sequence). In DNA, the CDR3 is TGTGCCAGTAGTATCGGGGATTATGAAGCTTTCTTT. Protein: CASSIGDYEAFF.

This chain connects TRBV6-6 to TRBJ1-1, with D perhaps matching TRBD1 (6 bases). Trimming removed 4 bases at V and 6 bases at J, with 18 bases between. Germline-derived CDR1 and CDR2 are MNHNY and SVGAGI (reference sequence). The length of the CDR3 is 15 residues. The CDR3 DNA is TGTGCCAGCAGTTCCGCGGGGACCGAGGGGGCTGAAGCTTTCTTT. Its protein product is CASSSAGTEGAEAFF.

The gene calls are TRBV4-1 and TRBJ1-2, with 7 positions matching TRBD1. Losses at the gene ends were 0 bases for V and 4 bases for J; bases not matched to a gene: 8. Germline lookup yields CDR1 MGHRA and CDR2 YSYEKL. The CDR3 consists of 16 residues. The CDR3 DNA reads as TGCGCCAGCAGCCAAGAGGGTACAGGGGCTGTCTATGGCTACACCTTC. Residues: CASSQEGTGAVYGYTF.

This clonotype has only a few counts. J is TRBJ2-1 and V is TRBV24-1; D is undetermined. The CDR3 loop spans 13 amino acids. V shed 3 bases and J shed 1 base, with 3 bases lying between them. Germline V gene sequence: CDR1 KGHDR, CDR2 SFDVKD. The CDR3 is CATSDGSYNEQFF. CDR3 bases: TGTGCCACCAGTGATGGTTCCTACAATGAGCAGTTCTTC.

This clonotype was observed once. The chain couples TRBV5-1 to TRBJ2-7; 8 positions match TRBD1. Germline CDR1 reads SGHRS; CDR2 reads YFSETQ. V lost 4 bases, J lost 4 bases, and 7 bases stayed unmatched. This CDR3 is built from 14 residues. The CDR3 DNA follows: TGCGCCAGCAGCCGGGACAGGAGTCTATACGAGCAGTACTTC. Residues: CASSRDRSLYEQYF.

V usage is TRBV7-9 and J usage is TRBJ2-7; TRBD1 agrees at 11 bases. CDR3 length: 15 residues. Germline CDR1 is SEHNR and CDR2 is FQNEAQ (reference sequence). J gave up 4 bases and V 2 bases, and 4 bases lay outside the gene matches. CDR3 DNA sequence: TGTGCCAGCAGCTTAAGGACAGGGGGCCAGTACGAGCAGTACTTC. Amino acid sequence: CASSLRTGGQYEQYF.